What follows are 8 T cell receptor beta chains derived from one specimen sequenced in a study of T-cell memory formation after mild COVID-19. TCRdb redid the calling of the 5' RACE reads with MiXCR, one entry per CDR3 protein. The sample lists about 440,000 distinct CDR3 sequences, around 18% occurring once. Material: PBMCs or a T cell subset sorted from them (not recorded which). The receptors here all came from an adult woman who had mild COVID-19 (a few samples of this study predate the infection). Cell type and time point are not known.

The sample holds a few counts of this clonotype. The V gene is TRBV7-9, the J gene TRBJ1-1, with 8 bases identical to TRBD1. The CDR3 consists of 13 residues. The germline gives CDR1 SEHNR, CDR2 FQNEAQ (reference sequence). The ends lost 5 bases at V and 3 bases at J; junction bases unmatched: 2. The chain's CDR3 is CASSETGDTEAFF. CDR3 DNA: TGTGCCAGCAGCGAGACAGGGGACACTGAAGCTTTCTTT.

The table lists this clonotype with a few counts. V is TRBV5-1 and J is TRBJ2-5, with 8 bases aligning to TRBD2. The CDR3 is made up of 15 amino acids. The V segment lost 3 bases and the J segment 2 bases; nucleotides outside the gene matches: 6. Per germline, CDR1 SGHRS and CDR2 YFSETQ. The CDR3 sequence: CASSSGGGGQETQYF. DNA for the CDR3: TGCGCCAGCAGCTCCGGGGGGGGAGGGCAAGAGACCCAGTACTTC.

V usage is TRBV6-5 and J usage is TRBJ1-4, with 8 bases matching TRBD1. There are 14 residues in the CDR3. From germline, CDR1 is MNHEY and CDR2 SVGAGI. V was clipped by 5 bases and J by 6 bases; unmatched bases: 5. CDR3 coding DNA: TGTGCCAGCAGTCCCACAGGGGGTCATGAAAAACTGTTTTTT. Translation: CASSPTGGHEKLFF.

This clonotype was observed a handful of times. The chain is built from TRBV4-1 and TRBJ2-7, with D possibly matching TRBD2 (6 bases). The V and J ends lost 3 bases and 2 bases respectively, with 11 bases between them. In germline, CDR1 is MGHRA, CDR2 YSYEKL. The CDR3 extends over 14 amino acids. Here the CDR3 DNA reads TGCGCCAGCAGCCACCCGGGGGAGCCCTACGAGCAGTACTTC. Its protein product is CASSHPGEPYEQYF.

The table lists this clonotype with a few counts. The rearrangement uses TRBV29-1 and TRBJ1-2, with 7 bases matching TRBD1. Germline CDR1 SQVTM, CDR2 ANQGSEA. This CDR3 spans 13 amino acids. V was clipped by 0 bases and J by 5 bases; unmatched bases: 3. In DNA form, the CDR3 reads TGCAGCGTTGAAGAAGACAGGGTATATGGCTACACCTTC. Amino acid sequence: CSVEEDRVYGYTF.

CDR3 amino acids: CATSETANYGYTF. The CDR3 coding sequence is TGTGCCACCAGTGAAACAGCTAACTATGGCTACACCTTC. The V and J genes are TRBV24-1 and TRBJ1-2; the D is unclear. Trimming took off 4 bases at V and 0 bases at J, with 5 bases between the two ends. Germline CDR1 is KGHDR and CDR2 is SFDVKD. This CDR3 comprises 13 residues.

This clonotype was seen only a few times. This chain joins TRBV7-2 and TRBJ2-1; TRBD2 matches at 8 bases. Trimming at V came to 8 bases and at J to 4 bases, leaving 13 bases not matched to a gene. The CDR3 has 16 residues. Germline CDR1 SGHTA, CDR2 FQGNSA. CDR3 residues: CASVAGTNKGYNEQFF. For the CDR3, the DNA is TGTGCCAGCGTAGCGGGAACTAACAAGGGGTACAATGAGCAGTTCTTC.

This clonotype has just a few counts. The rearrangement links TRBV11-2 to TRBJ1-2, with 12 bases fitting TRBD1. Germline V CDR1 and CDR2: SGHAT, FQNNGV. V gave up 5 bases and J gave up 4 bases; unmatched junction bases: 11. There are 17 residues in the CDR3. DNA of the CDR3: TGTGCCAGCAGCCTAGGGACAGGGGGCGAGGTATCCTATGGCTACACCTTC. Translating gives CASSLGTGGEVSYGYTF.